Presented here are 8 T cell receptor beta chains from one specimen sequenced in a study of blood T cell repertoires in COVID-19. Sequencing was performed with immunoSEQ multiplex PCR; in TCRdb, only in-frame clones are kept and a portion is missing. The sample records some 250,000 clones, around 81% being singletons. The sample comprised peripheral blood. The receptor source for this set is a woman aged 55 to 70 with active or convalescent COVID-19.

This clone came up many times. The rearrangement joins TRBV12-3 or TRBV12-4 to TRBJ1-1, with unresolved D. The CDR3 totals 13 residues. Trimming left V 1 base short and J 4 bases short, with 7 bases between. The CDR3 region has the DNA TGTGCCAGCAGTTTAGACAGTATCACTGAAGCTTTCTTT. Residues: CASSLDSITEAFF.

The chain recombines TRBV7-2 with TRBJ1-6; TRBD1 aligns across 7 bases. The CDR3 extends over 15 amino acids. The germline V gene encodes CDR1 SGHTA and CDR2 FQGNSA. The V gene end was trimmed by 5 bases and the J gene end by 10 bases; junction bases not matched to a gene: 11. The CDR3 reads CASSPVRQGSSPLHF. The CDR3 DNA reads TGTGCCAGCAGCCCGGTGCGACAGGGTTCCTCACCCCTCCACTTT.

The V and J genes are TRBV7-2 and TRBJ2-3; 8 bases are shared with TRBD2. The length of the CDR3 is 14 residues. Per germline, CDR1 SGHTA and CDR2 FQGNSA. Trimming cost V 6 bases and J 2 bases; bases outside gene matches: 4. Here the CDR3 reads CASSAAGATDTQYF. CDR3 nucleotides: TGTGCCAGCAGTGCAGCGGGGGCCACAGATACGCAGTATTTT. Supplemented by reference TRBV7-2 and TRBJ2-3, the full variable domain reads GAGVSQSPSNKVTEKGKDVELRCDPISGHTALYWYRQSLGQGLEFLIYFQGNSAPDKSGLPSDRFSAERTGGSVSTLTIQRTQQEDSAVYLCASSAAGATDTQYFGPGTRLTVL.

The chain combines TRBV20-1 with TRBJ2-5; TRBD2 is a possible D gene (5 bases). This CDR3 has 16 amino acids. V lost 3 bases and J lost 5, with 22 bases in between. Germline V gene sequence: CDR1 DFQATT, CDR2 SNEGSKA (reference sequence). The CDR3 loop is CSASGGWFSSAETQYF. Here the CDR3 DNA reads TGCAGTGCTAGTGGCGGGTGGTTCTCCAGCGCCGAGACCCAGTACTTC.

The chain combines TRBV29-1 with TRBJ1-2; D not certain. CDR1 is SQVTM and CDR2 is ANQGSEA in the germline V gene. The CDR3 totals 11 residues. The V and J ends lost 3 bases and 7 bases respectively, with 9 bases between them. CDR3 protein: CSVDGVSGYTF. DNA of the CDR3: TGCAGCGTTGACGGGGTGAGTGGCTACACCTTC.

This chain joins TRBV6-4 and TRBJ2-2; TRBD2 agrees at 9 bases. The V gene's germline CDR1 is MRHNA and CDR2 SNTAGT. V lost 3 bases, J lost 0 bases, and 5 bases stayed unmatched. CDR3 size: 17 residues. CDR3 amino acids: CASSEGASGANTGELFF. CDR3 DNA: TGTGCCAGCAGTGAGGGGGCTAGCGGGGCGAACACCGGGGAGCTGTTTTTT.

This clone was counted a few times. V gene TRBV9 combines with J gene TRBJ1-1; the D gene is possibly TRBD1 (5 bases). CDR1 and CDR2 from the germline V gene are SGDLS and YYNGEE. Trimming left V 0 bases short and J 0 bases short, with 9 bases between. This CDR3 spans 15 amino acids. The CDR3 reads CASSVELGLNTEAFF. The CDR3 DNA reads as TGTGCCAGCAGCGTAGAGTTGGGGCTGAACACTGAAGCTTTCTTT.

The rearrangement links TRBV15 to TRBJ1-6; 8 positions match TRBD1. Per germline, CDR1 LNHNV and CDR2 YYDKDF (reference sequence). With 1 base clipped from V and 6 bases from J, the junction kept 11 bases outside the gene matches. This CDR3 contains 18 residues. CDR3 DNA: TGTGCCACCAGCAGAGGTCTCGACAGGGGCGGCCGTAATTCACCCCTCCACTTT. This codes for CATSRGLDRGGRNSPLHF.